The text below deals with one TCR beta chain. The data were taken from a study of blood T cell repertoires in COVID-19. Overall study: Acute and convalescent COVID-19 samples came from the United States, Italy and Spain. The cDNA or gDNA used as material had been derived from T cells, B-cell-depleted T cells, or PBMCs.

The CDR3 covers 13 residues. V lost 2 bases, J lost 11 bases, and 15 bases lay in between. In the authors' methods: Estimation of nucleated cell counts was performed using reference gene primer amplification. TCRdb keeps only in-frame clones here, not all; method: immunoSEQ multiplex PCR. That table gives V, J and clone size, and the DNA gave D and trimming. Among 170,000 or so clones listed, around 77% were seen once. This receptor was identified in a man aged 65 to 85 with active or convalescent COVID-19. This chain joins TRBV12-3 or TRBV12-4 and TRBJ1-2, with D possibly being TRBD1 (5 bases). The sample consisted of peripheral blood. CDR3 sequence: CASSLHQPAGYTF. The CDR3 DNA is TGTGCCAGCAGTTTACACCAACCGGCAGGGTACACCTTC.